What follows are 14 T cell receptor beta chains derived from one specimen sequenced in a study of blood T cell repertoires in COVID-19. Here immunoSEQ multiplex PCR was the method, and the copy in TCRdb shows in-frame clones only, minus some. This sample has approximately 220,000 clones; nearly 90% occur once, and the top ten carry around 16%. Sequencing used PBMCs or T cells enriched from blood (not recorded which). These receptor sequences come from a man younger than 40 who had been exposed to COVID-19.

In DNA, the CDR3 is TGTGCCAGCAGTTCGGGGGGCCCCTACAATGAGCAGTTCTTC. This codes for CASSSGGPYNEQFF. The chain uses TRBV27 and TRBJ2-1; possible D gene TRBD2, 7 bases. This CDR3 region has 14 residues. The V gene's germline CDR1 is MNHEY and CDR2 SMNVEV (reference sequence). Trimming removed 4 bases at V and 2 bases at J, with 9 bases between.

The rearrangement joins TRBV10-1 to TRBJ2-3; 8 nucleotides line up with TRBD2. The CDR3 is 16 amino acids. The trim removed 5 bases at V and 1 base at J, leaving 8 bases unmatched. Per the germline V gene, CDR1 is WNHNN and CDR2 is SYGVQD (reference sequence). For the CDR3, the DNA is TGCGCCAGCAGTCCTCCGGCAGCGGGGGGCACAGATACGCAGTATTTT. It is translated as CASSPPAAGGTDTQYF.

The chain uses TRBV18 and TRBJ2-2, with D uncertain. The germline gives CDR1 KGHSH, CDR2 LQKENI. Trimming removed 6 bases at V and 1 base at J, with 9 bases between. This CDR3 region has 14 residues. The CDR3 DNA follows: TGTGCCAGCTCGCAAAACAAGAACACCGGGGAGCTGTTTTTT. Protein product: CASSQNKNTGELFF.

This clone was seen a single time. The chain carries TRBV29-1 and TRBJ1-2; no firm D call. Trimming took off 5 bases at V and 7 bases at J, with 20 bases between the two ends. CDR3 length equals 14 residues. The germline V gene has CDR1 SQVTM and CDR2 ANQGSEA. CDR3 sequence reads: CSVRPGWGGGGYTF. For the CDR3, the DNA is TGCAGCGTTCGGCCGGGGTGGGGAGGCGGTGGCTACACCTTC.

The chain joins TRBV6-5 to TRBJ1-1; weak D call: TRBD1 (6 bases). CDR1 MNHEY and CDR2 SVGAGI come from the germline V gene. Trimming pared 6 bases from V and 2 bases from J, leaving 10 bases between. The CDR3 is made up of 13 amino acids. CDR3 region: CASSGQINTEAFF. For the CDR3, the DNA is TGTGCCAGCAGCGGACAGATAAACACTGAAGCTTTCTTT.

This clone was counted between two and nine times. The V call is TRBV2, the J call TRBJ2-1; 10 bases agree with TRBD1. V gave up 4 bases and J gave up 4 bases; unmatched junction bases: 4. CDR3 size: 15 residues. Per the germline V gene, CDR1 is SNHLY and CDR2 is FYNNEI. The CDR3 DNA follows: TGTGCCAGCAGTGCCGGGACAGGGGTTTACAATGAGCAGTTCTTC. This translates into CASSAGTGVYNEQFF.

The count of this clone is one. The V and J genes are TRBV6-5 and TRBJ1-1; perhaps TRBD1 as D (5 bases). This CDR3 is 14 amino acids long. In germline, CDR1 is MNHEY, CDR2 SVGAGI. Trimming took off 7 bases at V and 3 bases at J, with 15 bases between the two ends. This CDR3 is CASTSDGGDTEAFF. DNA for the CDR3: TGTGCCAGCACGTCCGACGGGGGGGACACTGAAGCTTTCTTT.

The chain is built from TRBV2 and TRBJ2-5; D is possibly TRBD2 (7 bases). V was clipped by 11 bases and J by 5 bases, with 15 bases between them. The CDR3 is made up of 12 amino acids. The germline gives CDR1 SNHLY, CDR2 FYNNEI. The CDR3 DNA follows: TGTGCCGGAAAGGGGGGGATCGAGACCCAGTACTTC. Protein: CAGKGGIETQYF.

V gene TRBV4-2 combines with J gene TRBJ1-1; D remains ambiguous. The CDR3 runs 14 residues. V was cut by 3 bases and J by 2 bases, with 10 bases left in between. CDR1 and CDR2 from the germline V gene are LGHNA and YNFKEQ. The CDR3: CASSHVESNTEAFF. DNA for the CDR3: TGTGCCAGCAGCCACGTCGAGAGTAACACTGAAGCTTTCTTT.

This chain connects TRBV15 to TRBJ1-4; unclear D gene. The V and J ends lost 0 bases and 7 bases respectively, with 12 bases between them. This CDR3 is built from 15 residues. CDR1 is LNHNV, CDR2 YYDKDF, per germline (reference sequence). The CDR3 loop reads CATSRDRLGGEKLFF. DNA for the CDR3: TGTGCCACCAGCAGAGATCGCCTAGGAGGTGAAAAACTGTTTTTT.

The DNA for the CDR3 is TGTGCCAGCAGCTTGACTAGCGGGGGGGCCCGCACAGATACGCAGTATTTT. It codes for CASSLTSGGARTDTQYF. V usage is TRBV11-3 and J usage is TRBJ2-3; 14 nucleotides agree with TRBD2. CDR1 SGHNT and CDR2 YENEEA come from the germline V gene. Trimming at V came to 3 bases and at J to 1 base, leaving 3 bases not matched to a gene. The CDR3 runs 17 residues. Full variable domain (missing parts from reference TRBV11-3 and TRBJ2-3): EAGVVQSPRYKIIEKKQPVAFWCNPISGHNTLYWYLQNLGQGPELLIRYENEEAVDDSQLPKDRFSAERLKGVDSTLKIQPAELGDSAVYLCASSLTSGGARTDTQYFGPGTRLTVL.

The chain couples TRBV7-6 to TRBJ1-6, with a possible D match to TRBD1 (5 bases). The CDR3 runs to 15 residues. Deletions cut 5 bases from V and 3 bases from J, with 11 bases between. Germline CDR1 and CDR2: SGHVS and FNYEAQ. The CDR3 spells CASSPQGNYNSPLHF. The CDR3 DNA reads TGTGCCAGCAGCCCCCAGGGAAACTATAATTCACCCCTCCACTTT. Full variable domain (rest looked up from reference TRBV7-6 and TRBJ1-6): GAGVSQSPRYKVTKRGQDVALRCDPISGHVSLYWYRQALGQGPEFLTYFNYEAQQDKSGLPNDRFSAERPEGSISTLTIQRTEQRDSAMYRCASSPQGNYNSPLHFGNGTRLTVT.

The chain recombines TRBV4-2 with TRBJ1-2, with TRBD1 identical over 8 bases. This CDR3 region has 18 residues. The J segment lost 2 bases and the V segment lost 0 bases, leaving 11 bases of the junction unmatched. Germline CDR1 LGHNA, CDR2 YNFKEQ. CDR3 DNA: TGTGCCAGCAGCCAAGATTGGGCCCTCCGGGACAGGAACTATGGCTACACCTTC. Translation: CASSQDWALRDRNYGYTF.

The gene calls are TRBV12-3 or TRBV12-4 and TRBJ1-1, with unresolved D. CDR3 length: 13 residues. The V and J ends lost 3 bases and 4 bases respectively, with 9 bases between them. The CDR3 DNA is TGTGCCAGCAGTTTTGGTGGCTTCACTGAAGCTTTCTTT. This sequence encodes CASSFGGFTEAFF.